The rows below give T cell receptor beta chains drawn from one sample of a study of CD8+ T cells in alopecia areata. The protocol was immunoSEQ multiplex PCR, while the TCRdb copy is restricted to in-frame clones and leaves out a portion. The sample carries about 210,000 clones, more than 45% recorded once. The input for sequencing was CD4+ T cells sorted from blood, taken at week 4, from a patient treated with tofacitinib. The source of these receptors is a human donor with alopecia areata. Each CDR3 is given with its conserved first and last residue. A D gene is named only where the DNA matches it firmly. Expanded clones are given a class, and other clones once, few, many or no size at all.

d_gene: NA
abundance: NA
v_gene: TRBV5-6
j_gene: TRBJ2-6
CDR3aa: CASSPPRPGANVLTF
CDR3nt: TGTGCCAGCAGCCCTCCTCGCCCCGGGGCCAACGTCCTGACTTTC

d_gene: TRBD1
abundance: NA
v_gene: TRBV6-1
j_gene: TRBJ2-2
CDR3aa: CASSFGTANTGELFF
CDR3nt: TGTGCCAGCAGTTTTGGGACAGCGAACACCGGGGAGCTGTTTTTT

d_gene: NA
abundance: few
v_gene: TRBV5-1
j_gene: TRBJ1-1
CDR3aa: CASSFNLQVNTEAFF
CDR3nt: TGCGCCAGCAGCTTTAACCTACAGGTGAACACTGAAGCTTTCTTT

d_gene: NA
abundance: NA
v_gene: TRBV29-1
j_gene: TRBJ2-1
CDR3aa: CSVEWRTSSYNEQFF
CDR3nt: TGCAGCGTTGAGTGGCGGACCAGCTCCTACAATGAGCAGTTCTTC

d_gene: NA
abundance: NA
v_gene: TRBV30
j_gene: TRBJ1-5
CDR3aa: CAWSVLNRPYSNQPQHF
CDR3nt: TGTGCCTGGAGTGTACTGAACAGGCCCTATAGCAATCAGCCCCAGCATTTT

d_gene: NA
abundance: NA
v_gene: TRBV29-1
j_gene: TRBJ1-2
CDR3aa: CSALHGGGYTF
CDR3nt: TGCAGCGCATTACACGGGGGTGGCTACACCTTC

d_gene: NA
abundance: NA
v_gene: TRBV7-2
j_gene: TRBJ1-6
CDR3aa: CASSRGRVNSPLHF
CDR3nt: TGTGCCAGCAGCCGCGGACGGGTGAATTCACCCCTCCACTTT

d_gene: TRBD1
abundance: NA
v_gene: TRBV19
j_gene: TRBJ1-2
CDR3aa: CASSYRDSNYGYTF
CDR3nt: TGTGCCAGTAGTTACCGGGACAGTAACTATGGCTACACCTTC

d_gene: TRBD1
abundance: NA
v_gene: TRBV5-1
j_gene: TRBJ1-1
CDR3aa: CASSLQGTEAFF
CDR3nt: TGCGCCAGCAGCTTACAGGGGACTGAAGCTTTCTTT

d_gene: TRBD2
abundance: NA
v_gene: TRBV29-1
j_gene: TRBJ2-1
CDR3aa: CSAGGLAGLNEQFF
CDR3nt: TGCAGCGCCGGCGGGCTAGCGGGGTTGAATGAGCAGTTCTTC

d_gene: NA
abundance: many
v_gene: TRBV4-1
j_gene: TRBJ2-1
CDR3aa: CASSQDGATITNEQFF
CDR3nt: TGCGCCAGCAGCCAAGATGGGGCTACAATCACCAATGAGCAGTTCTTC

d_gene: TRBD2
abundance: NA
v_gene: TRBV29-1
j_gene: TRBJ2-2
CDR3aa: CSVKGSHTSGGMAGELFF
CDR3nt: TGCAGCGTTAAAGGGTCCCATACTAGCGGGGGAATGGCCGGGGAGCTGTTTTTT

d_gene: TRBD1
abundance: NA
v_gene: TRBV2
j_gene: TRBJ2-7
CDR3aa: CASTAWTGGDEQYF
CDR3nt: TGTGCCAGCACCGCATGGACAGGGGGTGACGAGCAGTACTTC

d_gene: NA
abundance: NA
v_gene: TRBV30
j_gene: TRBJ1-2
CDR3aa: CAWSPGTNPYGYTF
CDR3nt: TGTGCCTGGAGCCCCGGGACAAATCCTTATGGCTACACCTTC

d_gene: NA
abundance: few
v_gene: TRBV7-2
j_gene: TRBJ1-2
CDR3aa: CASSPQWTDYGYTF
CDR3nt: TGTGCCAGCAGCCCCCAGTGGACAGACTATGGCTACACCTTC

d_gene: NA
abundance: NA
v_gene: TRBV30
j_gene: TRBJ2-3
CDR3aa: CAWSLQPTDTQYF
CDR3nt: TGTGCCTGGAGCCTACAACCCACAGATACGCAGTATTTT

d_gene: NA
abundance: NA
v_gene: TRBV9
j_gene: TRBJ2-3
CDR3aa: CASSVSFYSGTDTQYF
CDR3nt: TGTGCCAGCAGCGTGTCCTTTTATTCCGGCACAGATACGCAGTATTTT

d_gene: NA
abundance: few
v_gene: TRBV2
j_gene: TRBJ1-4
CDR3aa: CASSQGTRTEKLFF
CDR3nt: TGTGCCAGCAGCCAGGGGACCAGAACTGAAAAACTGTTTTTT

d_gene: NA
abundance: few
v_gene: TRBV7-8
j_gene: TRBJ1-4
CDR3aa: CASSGPVREKLFF
CDR3nt: TGTGCCAGCAGCGGTCCGGTACGGGAAAAACTGTTTTTT

d_gene: NA
abundance: NA
v_gene: TRBV29-1
j_gene: TRBJ1-2
CDR3aa: CSVEDRAGGYTF
CDR3nt: TGCAGCGTTGAAGATCGGGCAGGTGGCTACACCTTC

d_gene: TRBD1
abundance: few
v_gene: TRBV11-2
j_gene: TRBJ2-1
CDR3aa: CASSLGGQAVDEQFF
CDR3nt: TGTGCCAGCAGCTTAGGGGGACAGGCGGTAGATGAGCAGTTCTTC

d_gene: NA
abundance: few
v_gene: TRBV29-1
j_gene: TRBJ1-2
CDR3aa: CSTYKGENYGYTF
CDR3nt: TGCAGCACCTATAAGGGGGAGAACTATGGCTACACCTTC

d_gene: TRBD1
abundance: NA
v_gene: TRBV29-1
j_gene: TRBJ1-2
CDR3aa: CSVEESRTGGGYTF
CDR3nt: TGCAGCGTTGAAGAATCTCGGACAGGGGGCGGCTACACCTTC

d_gene: NA
abundance: NA
v_gene: TRBV7-3
j_gene: TRBJ2-1
CDR3aa: CASSPRGLAGPPGNEQFF
CDR3nt: TGTGCCAGCAGCCCAAGGGGGCTAGCGGGTCCCCCGGGTAATGAGCAGTTCTTC

d_gene: NA
abundance: NA
v_gene: TRBV4-3
j_gene: TRBJ1-5
CDR3aa: CASSPEVPHQPQHF
CDR3nt: TGCGCCAGCAGCCCCGAGGTACCGCATCAGCCCCAGCATTTT

d_gene: NA
abundance: once
v_gene: TRBV5-6
j_gene: TRBJ2-5
CDR3aa: CASSFGPLEQETQYF
CDR3nt: TGTGCCAGCAGCTTCGGACCCTTAGAGCAAGAGACCCAGTACTTC

d_gene: NA
abundance: NA
v_gene: TRBV5-1
j_gene: TRBJ2-4
CDR3aa: CASSSLEDRNIQYF
CDR3nt: TGCGCCAGCAGTTCCTTAGAGGACAGAAACATTCAGTACTTC

d_gene: NA
abundance: NA
v_gene: TRBV6-1
j_gene: TRBJ1-6
CDR3aa: CASIEPPESYNSPLHF
CDR3nt: TGTGCCAGCATTGAGCCTCCGGAATCCTATAATTCACCCCTCCACTTT

d_gene: NA
abundance: NA
v_gene: TRBV15
j_gene: TRBJ2-7
CDR3aa: CATSRGEYYEQYF
CDR3nt: TGTGCCACCTCCCGCGGGGAGTACTACGAGCAGTACTTC

d_gene: NA
abundance: once
v_gene: TRBV7-8
j_gene: TRBJ1-2
CDR3aa: CASTPVLGYGYTF
CDR3nt: TGTGCCAGCACCCCGGTTTTGGGGTATGGCTACACCTTC

d_gene: NA
abundance: NA
v_gene: TRBV29-1
j_gene: TRBJ2-7
CDR3aa: CSVETTEQGYEQYF
CDR3nt: TGCAGCGTTGAAACAACAGAACAGGGCTACGAGCAGTACTTC